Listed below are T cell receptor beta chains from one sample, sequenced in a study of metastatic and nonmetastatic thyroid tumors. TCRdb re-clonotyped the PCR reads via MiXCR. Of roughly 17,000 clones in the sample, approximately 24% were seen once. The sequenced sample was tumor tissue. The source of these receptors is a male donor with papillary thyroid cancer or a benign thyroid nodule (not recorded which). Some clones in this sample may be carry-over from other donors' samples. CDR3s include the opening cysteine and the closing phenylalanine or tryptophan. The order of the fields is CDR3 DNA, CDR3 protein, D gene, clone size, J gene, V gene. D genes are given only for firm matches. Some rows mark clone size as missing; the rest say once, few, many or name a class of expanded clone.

cdr3_nt: TGTGCCAGCAGCTTAATCTCGGGGGTTAATTCACCCCTCCACTTT
cdr3_aa: CASSLISGVNSPLHF
d_call: -
clone_size: -
j_call: TRBJ1-6
v_call: TRBV11-2

cdr3_nt: TGTGCCAGCATTCGAGGGGGCGTTCGAGACGAGCAGTACTTC
cdr3_aa: CASIRGGVRDEQYF
d_call: TRBD1
clone_size: few
j_call: TRBJ2-7
v_call: TRBV28

cdr3_nt: TGTGCCAGCAGCGCCAGCATGGGACTAGCGGGAACCCACGAGCAGTACTTC
cdr3_aa: CASSASMGLAGTHEQYF
d_call: TRBD2
clone_size: -
j_call: TRBJ2-7
v_call: TRBV11-2

cdr3_nt: TGTGCCAGCATAGCGGGGGACTATGGCTACACCTTC
cdr3_aa: CASIAGDYGYTF
d_call: -
clone_size: -
j_call: TRBJ1-2
v_call: TRBV28

cdr3_nt: TGCGCCAGCAGCTTGGGAGTAGGGTTTGAGCAGTTCTTC
cdr3_aa: CASSLGVGFEQFF
d_call: -
clone_size: once
j_call: TRBJ2-1
v_call: TRBV5-1

cdr3_nt: TGTGCCAGCAGCTACACCTGGGGGGACATGAGCGGGGAGCTGTTTTTT
cdr3_aa: CASSYTWGDMSGELFF
d_call: -
clone_size: -
j_call: TRBJ2-2
v_call: TRBV11-3

cdr3_nt: TGTGCCAGCAGTTTACCCCGGGACAGGGGGGTCTATGGCTACACCTTC
cdr3_aa: CASSLPRDRGVYGYTF
d_call: TRBD1
clone_size: -
j_call: TRBJ1-2
v_call: TRBV12-3/TRBV12-4

cdr3_nt: TGTGCCAGCAGCTTAGTGGGTCGTGGGACCGGGGAGCTGTTTTTT
cdr3_aa: CASSLVGRGTGELFF
d_call: -
clone_size: many
j_call: TRBJ2-2
v_call: TRBV11-2

cdr3_nt: TGTGCCAGCACGGGGCGGGGCAAGGGGAACACTGAAGCTTTCTTT
cdr3_aa: CASTGRGKGNTEAFF
d_call: -
clone_size: medium-sized
j_call: TRBJ1-1
v_call: TRBV6-1

cdr3_nt: TGTGCCAGCAAGCGAGCGGGACCCACGAACACTGAAGCTTTCTTT
cdr3_aa: CASKRAGPTNTEAFF
d_call: -
clone_size: many
j_call: TRBJ1-1
v_call: TRBV6-1

cdr3_nt: TGTGCCAGTAGTATAGCTGTCTCCTACCAGCAGTACTTC
cdr3_aa: CASSIAVSYQQYF
d_call: -
clone_size: -
j_call: TRBJ2-7
v_call: TRBV19

cdr3_nt: TGTGCCAGCAGGGAACTAATGAACACTGAAGCTTTCTTT
cdr3_aa: CASRELMNTEAFF
d_call: -
clone_size: few
j_call: TRBJ1-1
v_call: TRBV12-3/TRBV12-4

cdr3_nt: TGTGCCAGCAGCCCTGGGCCCTTAGGGTCGACTGGAGATACGCAGTATTTT
cdr3_aa: CASSPGPLGSTGDTQYF
d_call: -
clone_size: many
j_call: TRBJ2-3
v_call: TRBV5-7

cdr3_nt: TGTGCCAGCAGCTTAGAGACAGGGGGCTTCTACGAGCAGTACTTC
cdr3_aa: CASSLETGGFYEQYF
d_call: TRBD1
clone_size: -
j_call: TRBJ2-7
v_call: TRBV11-2

cdr3_nt: TGCAGTGCCCGCATGCGGGACCCCTCTAACTATGGCTACACCTTC
cdr3_aa: CSARMRDPSNYGYTF
d_call: -
clone_size: medium-sized
j_call: TRBJ1-2
v_call: TRBV20-1

cdr3_nt: TGTGCCAGCAGTGTGCGGAGAGCGTACGAGCAGTACTTC
cdr3_aa: CASSVRRAYEQYF
d_call: -
clone_size: few
j_call: TRBJ2-7
v_call: TRBV6-1

cdr3_nt: TGTGCCAGCAGCCCCTGGGGCAGGGGGCCGGACTATGGCTACACCTTC
cdr3_aa: CASSPWGRGPDYGYTF
d_call: TRBD1
clone_size: many
j_call: TRBJ1-2
v_call: TRBV11-1

cdr3_nt: TGTGCCAGCAGTCAGATCACCGGGGAGCTGTTTTTT
cdr3_aa: CASSQITGELFF
d_call: -
clone_size: few
j_call: TRBJ2-2
v_call: TRBV6-1

cdr3_nt: TGTGCCAGCAGCTTTAGCGGGGGGGCTCCCGGGGAGCTGTTTTTT
cdr3_aa: CASSFSGGAPGELFF
d_call: TRBD2
clone_size: -
j_call: TRBJ2-2
v_call: TRBV13

cdr3_nt: TGCGCCAGCAGCCGGGTATTGGGGTCCAACTACGAGCAGTACTTC
cdr3_aa: CASSRVLGSNYEQYF
d_call: -
clone_size: once
j_call: TRBJ2-7
v_call: TRBV5-1

cdr3_nt: TGTGCCAGCAGCAGCACAGGGTCGGGCGGCTACACCTTC
cdr3_aa: CASSSTGSGGYTF
d_call: -
clone_size: -
j_call: TRBJ1-2
v_call: TRBV7-8

cdr3_nt: TGCAGTGCTAGAGATCCCAGGGAAATCGCCTACGAGCAGTACTTC
cdr3_aa: CSARDPREIAYEQYF
d_call: -
clone_size: -
j_call: TRBJ2-7
v_call: TRBV20-1

cdr3_nt: TGTGCCAGCAGTTCACAGGGGTGGGTTGAGCAGTTCTTC
cdr3_aa: CASSSQGWVEQFF
d_call: TRBD1
clone_size: medium-sized
j_call: TRBJ2-1
v_call: TRBV6-1

cdr3_nt: TGCAGTGCTAGGGGGGCAGGTAGTAATTACGAGCAGTACTTC
cdr3_aa: CSARGAGSNYEQYF
d_call: -
clone_size: -
j_call: TRBJ2-7
v_call: TRBV20-1

cdr3_nt: TGCAGTGCTAGAGATTGGGACCCAGCCGCGGATACGCAGTATTTT
cdr3_aa: CSARDWDPAADTQYF
d_call: -
clone_size: many
j_call: TRBJ2-3
v_call: TRBV20-1

cdr3_nt: TGTGCCAGTATGTGGACTAGCGGGGGATTAACCGGGGAGCTGTTTTTT
cdr3_aa: CASMWTSGGLTGELFF
d_call: TRBD2
clone_size: -
j_call: TRBJ2-2
v_call: TRBV19

cdr3_nt: TGTGCCAGCAGTGAAGGGACGGGGGACGAGCAGTACTTC
cdr3_aa: CASSEGTGDEQYF
d_call: -
clone_size: few
j_call: TRBJ2-7
v_call: TRBV2

cdr3_nt: TGCGCCAGCAGCCCCAAACATGGATGCACCGGGGAGCTGTTTTTT
cdr3_aa: CASSPKHGCTGELFF
d_call: -
clone_size: -
j_call: TRBJ2-2
v_call: TRBV5-1

cdr3_nt: TGTGCCAGCAGTGAAGGGGGGTACTATGGCTACACCTTC
cdr3_aa: CASSEGGYYGYTF
d_call: -
clone_size: many
j_call: TRBJ1-2
v_call: TRBV2

cdr3_nt: TGCGCCAGCATCACCGGGACAACTGCAAACGAGCAGTACTTC
cdr3_aa: CASITGTTANEQYF
d_call: -
clone_size: -
j_call: TRBJ2-7
v_call: TRBV11-3

cdr3_nt: TGTGCCAGCAGATACACCCCTGACTATAATTCACCCCTCCACTTT
cdr3_aa: CASRYTPDYNSPLHF
d_call: -
clone_size: -
j_call: TRBJ1-6
v_call: TRBV6-2/TRBV6-3

cdr3_nt: TGTGCCAGCAGTCCAACAGGGGGTCATGGCTACACCTTC
cdr3_aa: CASSPTGGHGYTF
d_call: TRBD1
clone_size: -
j_call: TRBJ1-2
v_call: TRBV25-1

cdr3_nt: TGTGCCACCAGTGTTCGCTCGCCGGACGGAAACTATGGCTACACCTTC
cdr3_aa: CATSVRSPDGNYGYTF
d_call: -
clone_size: -
j_call: TRBJ1-2
v_call: TRBV24-1

cdr3_nt: TGTGCCAGCAGCTTGCCCCCCCTACAGGGGGTGGTGTACGAGCAGTACTTC
cdr3_aa: CASSLPPLQGVVYEQYF
d_call: TRBD1
clone_size: -
j_call: TRBJ2-7
v_call: TRBV11-1

cdr3_nt: TGTGCCAGCAGCCTCACTAGCGGGAGGGCCCCCGGGGAGCTGTTTTTT
cdr3_aa: CASSLTSGRAPGELFF
d_call: TRBD2
clone_size: many
j_call: TRBJ2-2
v_call: TRBV5-5

cdr3_nt: TGTGCCAGCAGTGGCCCCCCGGGACAGACCTACGAGCAGTACTTC
cdr3_aa: CASSGPPGQTYEQYF
d_call: TRBD1
clone_size: medium-sized
j_call: TRBJ2-7
v_call: TRBV6-1

cdr3_nt: TGTGCCAGTACCGACAGGGAAGGTCAGCCCCAGCATTTT
cdr3_aa: CASTDREGQPQHF
d_call: TRBD1
clone_size: few
j_call: TRBJ1-5
v_call: TRBV19

cdr3_nt: TGTGCCAGCAGTGAAGACAGCTCTGGGGCCAACGTCCTGACTTTC
cdr3_aa: CASSEDSSGANVLTF
d_call: -
clone_size: medium-sized
j_call: TRBJ2-6
v_call: TRBV6-1

cdr3_nt: TGCAGTGCTAGTTTAGGACAGGGTAAAAACATTCAGTACTTC
cdr3_aa: CSASLGQGKNIQYF
d_call: TRBD1
clone_size: medium-sized
j_call: TRBJ2-4
v_call: TRBV20-1

cdr3_nt: TGTGCCAGCAGCAAGACAGCCAAAGGAACTGAAAAACTGTTTTTT
cdr3_aa: CASSKTAKGTEKLFF
d_call: -
clone_size: few
j_call: TRBJ1-4
v_call: TRBV12-3/TRBV12-4

cdr3_nt: TGTGCCAGCAGTCCGACAGATTCAAACTATGGCTACACCTTC
cdr3_aa: CASSPTDSNYGYTF
d_call: -
clone_size: medium-sized
j_call: TRBJ1-2
v_call: TRBV28

cdr3_nt: TGTGCCAGCAGCTTAGTGGGGGCTTGGGGCTACACCTTC
cdr3_aa: CASSLVGAWGYTF
d_call: -
clone_size: many
j_call: TRBJ1-2
v_call: TRBV7-9

cdr3_nt: TGCAGTGCTAGCCCGGCGGGACAAATTGAAAAACTGTTTTTT
cdr3_aa: CSASPAGQIEKLFF
d_call: -
clone_size: many
j_call: TRBJ1-4
v_call: TRBV20-1

cdr3_nt: TGCAGTGCTGGGGACTCCTCGGGCCCATCTAGCACAGATACGCAGTATTTT
cdr3_aa: CSAGDSSGPSSTDTQYF
d_call: -
clone_size: many
j_call: TRBJ2-3
v_call: TRBV20-1

cdr3_nt: TGTGCCAGCAGCTGGGGGACAGGGCCTCTTGAGCAGTACTTC
cdr3_aa: CASSWGTGPLEQYF
d_call: TRBD1
clone_size: -
j_call: TRBJ2-7
v_call: TRBV5-4

cdr3_nt: TGCGCCAGCAGCCTAACGGGACAGGGGTTAGAGGCCCAGTACTTC
cdr3_aa: CASSLTGQGLEAQYF
d_call: TRBD1
clone_size: -
j_call: TRBJ2-5
v_call: TRBV5-1

cdr3_nt: TGTGCCAGCAGTTTAGGAGACAGCCGTTGGAATGAGCAGTTCTTC
cdr3_aa: CASSLGDSRWNEQFF
d_call: -
clone_size: medium-sized
j_call: TRBJ2-1
v_call: TRBV28

cdr3_nt: TGTGCCAGCAGTTTAACCAGCCAAGAGACCCAGTACTTC
cdr3_aa: CASSLTSQETQYF
d_call: -
clone_size: -
j_call: TRBJ2-5
v_call: TRBV28

cdr3_nt: TGTGCCATCAGTGAGTCTAATGATCAAGGGCTGAGCACAGATACGCAGTATTTT
cdr3_aa: CAISESNDQGLSTDTQYF
d_call: -
clone_size: many
j_call: TRBJ2-3
v_call: TRBV10-3

cdr3_nt: TGTGCCAGCTGTATAAGCGGGGGCGGGGGGCAAGAGACCCAGTACTTC
cdr3_aa: CASCISGGGGQETQYF
d_call: TRBD2
clone_size: medium-sized
j_call: TRBJ2-5
v_call: TRBV6-1

cdr3_nt: TGTGCCAGCAGCTTAGAGCCCTGGGAATGGGCTAGCGAAGGGAATGAGCAGTTCTTC
cdr3_aa: CASSLEPWEWASEGNEQFF
d_call: -
clone_size: medium-sized
j_call: TRBJ2-1
v_call: TRBV11-2

cdr3_nt: TGTGCCAGCAGTTACACGGACCAAGCTTTCTTT
cdr3_aa: CASSYTDQAFF
d_call: -
clone_size: -
j_call: TRBJ1-1
v_call: TRBV6-9

cdr3_nt: TGTGCCACGAGTACGGGGAGGGGGCGATCATACGAGCAGTACTTC
cdr3_aa: CATSTGRGRSYEQYF
d_call: -
clone_size: medium-sized
j_call: TRBJ2-7
v_call: TRBV6-1

cdr3_nt: TGCGCCTGCAGCTCCCTTCCGCAGGGCGGAAATGAGCAGTTCTTC
cdr3_aa: CACSSLPQGGNEQFF
d_call: -
clone_size: -
j_call: TRBJ2-1
v_call: TRBV5-1